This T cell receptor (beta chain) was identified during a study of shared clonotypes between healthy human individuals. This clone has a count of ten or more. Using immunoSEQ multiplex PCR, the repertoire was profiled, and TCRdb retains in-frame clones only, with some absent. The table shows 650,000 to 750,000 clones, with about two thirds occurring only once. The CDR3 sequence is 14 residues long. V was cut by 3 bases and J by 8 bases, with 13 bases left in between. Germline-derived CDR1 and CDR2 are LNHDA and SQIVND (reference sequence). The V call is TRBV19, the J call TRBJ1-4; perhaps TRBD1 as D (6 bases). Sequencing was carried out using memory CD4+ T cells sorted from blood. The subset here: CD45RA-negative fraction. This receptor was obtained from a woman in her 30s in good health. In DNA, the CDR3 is TGTGCCAGTAGTATTCAGGGGATTGGCGAAAAACTGTTTTTT. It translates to CASSIQGIGEKLFF.